These 29 T cell receptor beta chains came from one sample sequenced in a study of CD8 T cells in Susac syndrome. RNA totalling about 0.5 to 1 ug underwent reverse transcription with random hexamers. Using its own MiXCR run on the immunoSEQ multiplex PCR reads, TCRdb lists one record per CDR3 protein. The table shows tens of thousands of distinct CDR3 sequences, with around 93% occurring only once. The material sequenced was CD4+ T cells from PBMCs. Every receptor here comes from a human donor with Susac syndrome.

V gene TRBV4-2 combines with J gene TRBJ2-7; D gene unclear. CDR1 is LGHNA and CDR2 is YNFKEQ in the germline V gene. The CDR3 runs 13 residues. Deletions cut 0 bases from V and 9 bases from J, with 12 bases between. The CDR3 DNA follows: TGTGCCAGCAGCCAAGATTTGGCCTTCCGGCAGTACTTC. This encodes CASSQDLAFRQYF.

This rearrangement joins TRBV7-6 to TRBJ2-1, with 9 positions matching TRBD1. V gave up 0 bases and J gave up 7 bases; unmatched junction bases: 1. The CDR3 contains 14 residues. Per the germline V gene, CDR1 is SGHVS and CDR2 is FNYEAQ. CDR3 sequence: CASSLAGQGNEQFF. In nucleotides, the CDR3 is TGTGCCAGCAGCTTAGCCGGACAGGGGAATGAGCAGTTCTTC.

The rearrangement uses TRBV29-1 and TRBJ2-2; D is ambiguous. Germline V gene lookup returns CDR1 SQVTM and CDR2 ANQGSEA. The CDR3 sequence is 10 residues long. V was cut by 1 base and J by 6 bases, with 0 bases left in between. CDR3 protein: CSVEAGELFF. The CDR3 DNA sequence: TGCAGCGTTGAAGCCGGGGAGCTGTTTTTT.

In its sample, this clonotype was seen once. The chain joins TRBV3-1 to TRBJ2-7; tentatively, D is TRBD2 (5 bases). In germline, CDR1 is LGHDT, CDR2 YNNKEL (reference sequence). The CDR3 runs to 15 residues. V was clipped by 8 bases and J by 3 bases, with 20 bases between them. CDR3 amino acids: CASRGTQSGDYEQYF. The CDR3 DNA follows: TGTGCCAGCCGAGGCACTCAGTCCGGGGACTACGAGCAGTACTTC.

This chain uses TRBV3-1 with TRBJ2-6; the D is unclear. Germline lookup yields CDR1 LGHDT and CDR2 YNNKEL (reference sequence). With 3 bases removed from V and 0 bases from J, the gap between germline ends came to 9 bases. This CDR3 has 16 residues. CDR3 DNA sequence: TGTGCCAGCAGCCACAACCTGGGCTCTGGGGCCAACGTCCTGACTTTC. Translation: CASSHNLGSGANVLTF.

V gene TRBV7-2 combines with J gene TRBJ1-4; 9 bases are a match to TRBD1. CDR1 SGHTA and CDR2 FQGNSA come from the germline V gene. The CDR3 contains 16 residues. V was clipped by 5 bases and J by 4 bases; unmatched bases: 8. The chain's CDR3 is CASSPWTGAYNEKLFF. In nucleotides, the CDR3 is TGTGCCAGCAGCCCCTGGACAGGGGCTTATAATGAAAAACTGTTTTTT. The variable domain in full, with the rest retrieved from reference TRBV7-2 and TRBJ1-4, is GAGVSQSPSNKVTEKGKDVELRCDPISGHTALYWYRQSLGQGLEFLIYFQGNSAPDKSGLPSDRFSAERTGGSVSTLTIQRTQQEDSAVYLCASSPWTGAYNEKLFFGSGTQLSVL.

This chain uses TRBV27 with TRBJ2-1, with D tentatively TRBD1 or TRBD2 (6 bases each). The CDR3 is made up of 14 amino acids. V was shortened by 6 bases and J by 14 bases, with 23 bases between the two germline ends. Looked up from germline, CDR1 is MNHEY and CDR2 is SMNVEV (reference sequence). The DNA for the CDR3 is TGTGCCAGCAGAATTGAAATCCAGGGGACTTTTGAGTTCTTC. This translates into CASRIEIQGTFEFF.

This chain links TRBV19 with TRBJ1-5, with TRBD1 as a possible D gene (5 bases). The germline V and J ends were trimmed by 8 bases and 2 bases, with 19 bases remaining between them. The V gene's germline CDR1 is LNHDA and CDR2 SQIVND (reference sequence). This CDR3 region has 16 residues. The CDR3 sequence: CASQKRRGLRNQPQHF. The CDR3 DNA reads TGTGCCAGTCAAAAACGGAGGGGACTGCGCAATCAGCCCCAGCATTTT.

This rearrangement joins TRBV5-6 to TRBJ1-4; D is ambiguous. The V end lost 5 bases, the J end lost 7 bases, and 15 bases lay between the germline ends. The CDR3 has 14 residues. In germline, CDR1 is SGHDT, CDR2 YYEEEE. In DNA, the CDR3 is TGTGCCAGCAGACGGTACTCAACCGGTGAAAAACTGTTTTTT. It encodes CASRRYSTGEKLFF.

The gene calls are TRBV7-9 and TRBJ1-2; D is ambiguous. Germline lookup yields CDR1 SEHNR and CDR2 FQNEAQ (reference sequence). The CDR3 is made up of 12 amino acids. Trimming took 5 bases from V and 4 from J, leaving 8 bases between them. CDR3 in DNA: TGTGCCAGCAGCCTTGACATCTATGGCTACACCTTC. Translating gives CASSLDIYGYTF.

The rearrangement uses TRBV6-2 or TRBV6-3 and TRBJ2-5, with unresolved D. The germline V and J ends were trimmed by 5 bases and 10 bases, with 11 bases remaining between them. Germline V gene lookup returns CDR1 MNHEY and CDR2 SVGEGT. The CDR3 runs to 11 residues. The DNA of the CDR3 is TGTGCCAGCAGTGAGAGAGTAGTCCAGTACTTC. This codes for CASSERVVQYF.

The chain has TRBV20-1 and TRBJ2-7; no firm D call. The CDR3 spans 14 residues. V was pared by 7 bases and J by 9 bases, with 25 bases between. The V gene's germline CDR1 is DFQATT and CDR2 SNEGSKA (reference sequence). CDR3 coding DNA: TGCAGTGTCCCGAGGCCGTCAACCCCCTTGGGGCAGTACTTC. Protein product: CSVPRPSTPLGQYF.

The rearrangement links TRBV7-3 to TRBJ2-1; 11 bases agree with TRBD1. V lost 2 bases to trimming and J lost 6 bases; unmatched junction nucleotides: 6. This CDR3 region has 16 residues. The germline V gene encodes CDR1 SGHTA and CDR2 FQGTGA. The CDR3 here is CASSLPGTGGTNEQFF. The CDR3 nucleotides read TGTGCCAGCAGCTTACCCGGGACAGGGGGTACCAATGAGCAGTTCTTC.

The CDR3 spells CASSVDSYYEQYF. CDR3 DNA: TGTGCCAGCAGCGTGGACAGTTACTACGAGCAGTACTTC. V usage is TRBV12-3 or TRBV12-4 and J usage is TRBJ2-7; maybe TRBD1 (6 bases). Trimming removed 6 bases at V and 3 bases at J, with 12 bases between. This CDR3 has 13 amino acids.

This sequence joins TRBV5-1 and TRBJ2-2, with 7 bases aligning to TRBD1. The CDR3 extends over 14 amino acids. V trimming: 2 bases; J trimming: 6 bases; junction bases outside the gene matches: 4. From germline, CDR1 is SGHRS and CDR2 YFSETQ. The CDR3 DNA reads as TGCGCCAGCAGCTTTACAGGGGATGCCGGGGAGCTGTTTTTT. Translating it yields CASSFTGDAGELFF.

This chain connects TRBV29-1 to TRBJ2-7; 7 bases map to TRBD1. V shed 4 bases and J 5 bases; nucleotides not matched to a gene: 5. Germline V gene lookup returns CDR1 SQVTM and CDR2 ANQGSEA. There are 12 residues in the CDR3. This CDR3 is CSVVRGPNEQYF. For the CDR3, the DNA is TGCAGCGTTGTGAGGGGGCCCAACGAGCAGTACTTC.

The chain links TRBV7-2 to TRBJ2-7; D possibly matches TRBD1 or TRBD2 (5 bases each). The CDR3 is made up of 16 amino acids. From germline, CDR1 is SGHTA and CDR2 FQGNSA. V gave up 1 base and J gave up 4 bases, with 17 bases separating them. CDR3 residues: CASSLDGWGYSYEQYF. The CDR3 DNA sequence: TGTGCCAGCAGCTTAGACGGTTGGGGGTATTCGTACGAGCAGTACTTC.

Comments on this clonotype: A junction boundary mismatches the germline segment, possibly from a read error. The V call is TRBV4-2, the J call TRBJ2-1; the match to TRBD1 covers 9 bases. This CDR3 comprises 15 residues. The germline CDR1 and CDR2 sequences are LGHNA and YNFKEQ. The CDR3 DNA sequence: TGTGCCAGCAGCGAAGACAGGGGGGCCTACAATGAGCAGTTCTTC. It specifies CASSEDRGAYNEQFF.

The chain employs TRBV29-1 and TRBJ1-4; D might be TRBD1 (6 bases). The CDR3 consists of 13 residues. Germline V gene lookup returns CDR1 SQVTM and CDR2 ANQGSEA. The V end was cut by 3 bases, the J end by 6 bases, with 11 bases between. CDR3 coding DNA: TGCAGCGTTGATACAGGGACGGATGAAAAACTGTTTTTT. Its protein is CSVDTGTDEKLFF. Variable domain in full (rest from reference TRBV29-1 and TRBJ1-4): SAVISQKPSRDICQRGTSLTIQCQVDSQVTMMFWYRQQPGQSLTLIATANQGSEATYESGFVIDKFPISRPNLTFSTLTVSNMSPEDSSIYLCSVDTGTDEKLFFGSGTQLSVL.

This CDR3 reads CASSSSSKETQYF. CDR3 bases: TGTGCCAGCAGTTCATCAAGTAAAGAGACCCAGTACTTC. The genes are TRBV6-5 and TRBJ2-5, with no clear D. This CDR3 is built from 13 residues. In germline, CDR1 is MNHEY, CDR2 SVGAGI. The V gene lost 4 bases and the J gene lost 3 bases, with 9 bases spanning the gap.

The rearrangement uses TRBV4-2 and TRBJ1-4; D uncertain. CDR3 length equals 16 residues. V was clipped by 0 bases and J by 4 bases, with 12 bases between them. Germline V gives CDR1 LGHNA, CDR2 YNFKEQ. The CDR3 DNA reads TGTGCCAGCAGCCAAGATCGATTCGGGGATAATGAAAAACTGTTTTTT. Its translation: CASSQDRFGDNEKLFF.

This chain links TRBV18 with TRBJ1-1; possible D gene TRBD1, 5 bases. Trimming took off 6 bases at V and 0 bases at J, with 11 bases between the two ends. The CDR3 sequence is 14 residues long. The germline V gene has CDR1 KGHSH and CDR2 LQKENI. Here the CDR3 reads CASSVDSMNTEAFF. The CDR3 DNA sequence: TGTGCCAGCTCGGTCGACAGCATGAACACTGAAGCTTTCTTT.

The chain recombines TRBV12-3 or TRBV12-4 with TRBJ1-1; possibly TRBD1 for D (6 bases). The CDR3 is 13 amino acids. With 6 bases removed from V and 4 bases from J, the gap between germline ends came to 12 bases. The DNA of the CDR3 is TGTGCCAGCAGGGCGGACAGTGTCACTGAAGCTTTCTTT. This gives the protein CASRADSVTEAFF.

The chain recombines TRBV28 with TRBJ2-7; the match to TRBD1 covers 8 bases. The ends lost 6 bases at V and 2 bases at J; junction bases unmatched: 6. From germline, CDR1 is MDHEN and CDR2 SYDVKM. The CDR3 is 14 amino acids. CDR3 in amino acids: CASSIGTGPYEQYF. CDR3 bases: TGTGCCAGCAGCATCGGGACAGGTCCCTACGAGCAGTACTTC.

The chain couples TRBV20-1 to TRBJ2-1; 8 bases map to TRBD1. CDR1 and CDR2 from the germline V gene are DFQATT and SNEGSKA (reference sequence). Trimming cost V 1 base and J 1 base; bases outside gene matches: 6. The CDR3 spans 16 residues. This CDR3 is CSARAPGQGSYNEQFF. The CDR3 DNA is TGCAGTGCTAGAGCTCCCGGACAGGGTTCCTACAATGAGCAGTTCTTC.

The chain recombines TRBV6-2 or TRBV6-3 with TRBJ1-5; D may be TRBD1 (5 bases). The CDR3 has 14 amino acids. In germline, CDR1 is MNHEY, CDR2 SVGEGT. V was cut by 6 bases and J by 2 bases, with 11 bases left in between. The CDR3 protein is CASSIGTRNQPQHF. The CDR3 coding sequence is TGTGCCAGCAGCATCGGGACGCGCAATCAGCCCCAGCATTTT.

The V gene is TRBV10-3, the J gene TRBJ1-1; 10 nucleotides match TRBD1. The CDR3 is made up of 13 amino acids. J lost 4 bases, V lost 6 bases, and 2 bases had no gene match. Per germline, CDR1 ENHRY and CDR2 SYGVKD. The CDR3 region has the DNA TGTGCCATCAGCTGGACAGGGGGCACTGAAGCTTTCTTT. Protein product: CAISWTGGTEAFF.

V gene TRBV20-1 combines with J gene TRBJ1-3; 7 bases agree with TRBD1. Germline-derived CDR1 and CDR2 are DFQATT and SNEGSKA (reference sequence). This CDR3 is built from 15 residues. V trimming: 6 bases; J trimming: 2 bases; junction bases outside the gene matches: 10. The CDR3 DNA is TGCAGTGCCCCCGGGACAGTCAACACTGGAAACACCATATATTTT. This encodes CSAPGTVNTGNTIYF.

V gene TRBV7-9 combines with J gene TRBJ1-2; D possibly corresponds to TRBD1 (5 bases). CDR3 size: 15 residues. CDR1 is SEHNR, CDR2 FQNEAQ, per germline (reference sequence). V was clipped by 0 bases and J by 2 bases, with 10 bases between them. The CDR3 DNA is TGTGCCAGCAGCTTAGCACGGGGGGGAAACTATGGCTACACCTTC. Its translation: CASSLARGGNYGYTF.